This entry describes one TCR beta chain. What it binds is unknown. Only in-frame clones appear in the TCRdb table, and some are missing; sequencing was by immunoSEQ multiplex PCR. The sample records some 80,000 clones, roughly 81% being singletons. Germline CDR1 SNHLY, CDR2 FYNNEI. The CDR3 is made up of 14 amino acids. Trimming cost V 4 bases and J 10 bases, with 19 bases left between them. The data originate from a study of OX40 agonist ivuxolimab in advanced cancers. Overall study results and limits: Clones of CD4+ and CD8+ blood T cells grew by week 6 at doses of 0.1 to 3.0 mg/kg.

The TCR comes from an adult with an advanced solid tumor such as melanoma, head and neck, liver or kidney cancer. Here the sequenced sample was CD4+ or CD8+ T cells sorted from blood, taken in a trial of the OX40 agonist ivuxolimab. The chain uses TRBV2 and TRBJ1-1; D gene ambiguous. The CDR3 loop reads CASSGRDRTPGAFF. Here the CDR3 DNA reads TGTGCCAGCAGTGGCAGAGACCGAACCCCAGGAGCTTTCTTT.